This T cell receptor beta chain was retrieved from a study of regulatory T cells in long-lasting Graves disease. Study summary: Duration of antithyroid drug therapy among newly diagnosed Graves' patients was under 3 months.

Time point denoted: newly diagnosed GD, antithyroid drugs for less than 3 months. Generation of the TCR library employed RNA extracted from PBMCs. A roughly 9-milliliter sample of peripheral blood was drawn into EDTA tubes. The CDR3 consists of 11 residues. Germline V gene data show CDR1 as MGHRA and CDR2 as YSYEKL. Deletions cut 7 bases from V and 5 bases from J, with 5 bases between. For TCR beta, libraries came from iRepertoire HTBI primers and Arm-PCR of CDR3 regions. In the source study's methods: Samples revealed 60 to 70 TRBV and roughly 15 TRBJ segments. TCRdb re-called the multiplex PCR reads through MiXCR, storing one row per CDR3 protein. Clone size and V and J calls follow TCRdb, not the original study. The repertoire holds about 540,000 distinct CDR3 sequences, with approximately 12% as singletons. This sample was shared with a second study, whose subject was T cells in Graves' hyperthyroidism and ophthalmopathy. That paper notes: The blood repertoire included most of the expanded thyroid clonotypes above 0.001.

V gene TRBV4-1 combines with J gene TRBJ2-2; D uncertain. The receptor was isolated from a man aged 25-40 years with Graves disease. The source material was peripheral blood mononuclear cells (PBMCs), sampled at new diagnosis, from a patient treated with antithyroid drugs. CDR3 DNA: TGCGCCAGCAAACAGACCGGGGAGCTGTTTTTT. Its translation: CASKQTGELFF.